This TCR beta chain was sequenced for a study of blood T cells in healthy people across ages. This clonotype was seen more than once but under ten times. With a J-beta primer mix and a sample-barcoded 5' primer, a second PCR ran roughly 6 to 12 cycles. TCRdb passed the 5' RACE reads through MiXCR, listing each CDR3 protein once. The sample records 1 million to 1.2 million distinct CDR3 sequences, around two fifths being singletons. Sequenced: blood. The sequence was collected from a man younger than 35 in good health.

CDR3 amino acids: CASSSTGGGGYTF. The DNA for the CDR3 is TGTGCCAGCAGTTCAACAGGGGGCGGCGGCTACACCTTC. This chain connects TRBV12-3 or TRBV12-4 to TRBJ1-2; 9 bases map to TRBD1. The junction had 5 bases not matched to a gene; V was cut back by 4 bases and J by 8 bases. This CDR3 is built from 13 residues.